Below, 18 T cell receptor beta chains from the same sample are listed, as sequenced in a study of T cell changes during pregnancy in multiple sclerosis. Using immunoSEQ multiplex PCR, the repertoire was profiled, and TCRdb retains in-frame clones only, with some absent. The sample carries 120,000 or so clones, 80% to 95% recorded once. This specimen was peripheral blood, taken before pregnancy. The receptors here all came from a female donor with multiple sclerosis, enrolled in a pregnancy study.

This clone showed up just once. CDR3 residues: CASSSPGGTQYF. The DNA for the CDR3 is TGTGCCAGCAGCTCTCCAGGGGGAACGCAGTATTTT. The rearrangement links TRBV5-6 to TRBJ2-3; the match to TRBD1 covers 7 bases. Trimming at V came to 3 bases and at J to 9 bases, leaving 4 bases not matched to a gene. Germline V gene lookup returns CDR1 SGHDT and CDR2 YYEEEE. This CDR3 contains 12 residues.

The V call is TRBV19, the J call TRBJ2-5; D gene ambiguous. The V and J ends lost 1 base and 3 bases respectively, with 6 bases between them. Germline CDR1 and CDR2: LNHDA and SQIVND (reference sequence). The CDR3 covers 13 residues. Written as DNA, the CDR3 is TGTGCCAGTAGTATAGGAGCTGAAGAGACCCAGTACTTC. This gives the protein CASSIGAEETQYF.

The chain links TRBV5-1 to TRBJ1-2; the match to TRBD1 covers 8 bases. This CDR3 contains 15 residues. The germline V gene has CDR1 SGHRS and CDR2 YFSETQ. The V and J ends lost 0 bases and 8 bases, in that order; junction bases with no gene match: 9. The CDR3 nucleotides read TGCGCCAGCAGCTTGGTGGGACAGGAGTTACGGGGCTACACCTTC. Translated: CASSLVGQELRGYTF.

The sample holds a few counts of this clone. This rearrangement joins TRBV30 to TRBJ2-5; D not certain. The CDR3 sequence is 13 residues long. Trimming stripped 3 bases from V and 2 bases from J, with 10 bases between. Germline lookup yields CDR1 GTSNPN and CDR2 SVGIG (reference sequence). The CDR3: CAWRSWLQETQYF. The CDR3 DNA follows: TGTGCCTGGAGATCATGGCTGCAAGAGACCCAGTACTTC.

The chain has TRBV9 and TRBJ2-5, with TRBD1 matching over 9 bases. Germline V lookup: CDR1 SGDLS, CDR2 YYNGEE. This CDR3 is built from 15 residues. V dropped 0 bases and J dropped 1; count of bases not matched to a gene: 1. The CDR3 sequence: CASSVETGGQETQYF. The CDR3 nucleotides read TGTGCCAGCAGCGTAGAGACAGGGGGCCAAGAGACCCAGTACTTC.

This sequence joins TRBV7-2 and TRBJ1-4, with 9 bases matching TRBD1. The CDR3 sequence is 14 residues long. Germline CDR1 and CDR2: SGHTA and FQGNSA. Trimming removed 5 bases from V and 6 bases from J; junction bases left unmatched: 4. Here the CDR3 DNA reads TGTGCCAGCAGCACTAGGACAGGGGATGAAAAACTGTTTTTT. It is translated as CASSTRTGDEKLFF.

This clone was seen a single time. The rearrangement joins TRBV10-1 to TRBJ1-2; D unresolved. V lost 0 bases and J lost 4, with 6 bases in between. CDR3 size: 13 residues. Per germline, CDR1 WNHNN and CDR2 SYGVQD (reference sequence). The CDR3 DNA follows: TGCGCCAGCAGTGAGTCTGGCAGCTATGGCTACACCTTC. This encodes CASSESGSYGYTF.

The rearrangement joins TRBV10-2 to TRBJ2-5; D not resolved. The assigned J gene may be wrong: the sequence end matches TRBJ2-7 better. The germline V gene has CDR1 WSHSY and CDR2 SAAADI. This CDR3 has 13 amino acids. CDR3 residues: CASSESTDYEQYF. Here the CDR3 DNA reads TGCGCCAGCAGTGAGTCCACGGACTACGAGCAGTACTTC.

The rearrangement links TRBV19 to TRBJ1-2, with a tentative D call TRBD1 (6 bases). This CDR3 contains 13 residues. Germline-derived CDR1 and CDR2 are LNHDA and SQIVND (reference sequence). V was trimmed by 7 bases and J by 4 bases, leaving 13 bases between them. CDR3 nucleotide sequence: TGTGCCAGTACCCCCGGCAGGGGCTATGGCTACACCTTC. This sequence encodes CASTPGRGYGYTF.

V usage is TRBV27 and J usage is TRBJ1-6; no clear D. The CDR3 sequence is 16 residues long. Germline V lookup: CDR1 MNHEY, CDR2 SMNVEV (reference sequence). V lost 3 bases, J lost 6 bases, and 15 bases lay in between. The CDR3 loop reads CASSFWSASANSPLHF. The DNA for the CDR3 is TGTGCCAGCAGTTTTTGGTCCGCAAGCGCTAATTCACCCCTCCACTTT.

V usage is TRBV27 and J usage is TRBJ1-6; unclear D gene. CDR1 is MNHEY and CDR2 is SMNVEV in the germline V gene (reference sequence). With 5 bases removed from V and 3 bases from J, the gap between germline ends came to 5 bases. The CDR3 is 13 residues long. CDR3 nucleotide sequence: TGTGCCAGCAGTCCGTACTATAATTCACCCCTCCACTTT. Protein: CASSPYYNSPLHF.

CDR3 sequence (DNA): TGCGCCAGCAGCTTGGGTCTACAGGGGGGCAGCAATTCACCCCTCCACTTT. This gives the protein CASSLGLQGGSNSPLHF. This chain connects TRBV5-1 to TRBJ1-6, with TRBD1 matching 8 bases. Per germline, CDR1 SGHRS and CDR2 YFSETQ. CDR3 length: 17 amino acids. V was clipped by 0 bases and J by 7 bases; unmatched bases: 9.

The chain links TRBV11-3 to TRBJ2-3; D is unresolved. Deletions cut 5 bases from V and 0 bases from J, with 15 bases between. The CDR3 covers 16 residues. The germline CDR1 and CDR2 sequences are SGHNT and YENEEA. The CDR3, as DNA: TGTGCCAGCAGCCTAGGAAGTACAGCTAGCACAGATACGCAGTATTTT. This codes for CASSLGSTASTDTQYF. The whole variable domain, filled in from reference TRBV11-3 and TRBJ2-3, reads EAGVVQSPRYKIIEKKQPVAFWCNPISGHNTLYWYLQNLGQGPELLIRYENEEAVDDSQLPKDRFSAERLKGVDSTLKIQPAELGDSAVYLCASSLGSTASTDTQYFGPGTRLTVL.

The chain uses TRBV28 and TRBJ1-4; TRBD1 aligns across 7 bases. CDR1 is MDHEN, CDR2 SYDVKM, per germline. This CDR3 contains 16 residues. With 7 bases clipped from V and 5 bases from J, the junction kept 13 bases outside the gene matches. CDR3 loop: CASKLTRDSINEKLFF. The CDR3 region has the DNA TGTGCCAGCAAACTGACGAGGGACAGCATAAATGAAAAACTGTTTTTT. The full variable domain, with the rest looked up from reference TRBV28 and TRBJ1-4, is DVKVTQSSRYLVKRTGEKVFLECVQDMDHENMFWYRQDPGLGLRLIYFSYDVKMKEKGDIPEGYSVSREKKERFSLILESASTNQTSMYLCASKLTRDSINEKLFFGSGTQLSVL.

The chain links TRBV5-1 to TRBJ1-5, with 7 bases aligning to TRBD1. The J segment lost 7 bases and the V segment lost 2 bases, leaving 6 bases of the junction unmatched. The CDR3 consists of 14 residues. Germline V gives CDR1 SGHRS, CDR2 YFSETQ. This CDR3 is CASSLGTEKQPQHF. The CDR3 DNA is TGCGCCAGCAGCTTAGGGACAGAGAAACAGCCCCAGCATTTT.

The chain combines TRBV27 with TRBJ1-1; 9 bases match TRBD1. The CDR3 is 14 amino acids. With 3 bases clipped from V and 4 bases from J, the junction kept 3 bases outside the gene matches. The germline gives CDR1 MNHEY, CDR2 SMNVEV (reference sequence). CDR3 loop: CASSFRDRVTEAFF. Here the CDR3 DNA reads TGTGCCAGCAGTTTCCGGGACAGGGTCACTGAAGCTTTCTTT.

The chain recombines TRBV28 with TRBJ2-7, with TRBD1 identical over 7 bases. V lost 2 bases and J lost 6; bases outside the gene matches: 10. This CDR3 spans 15 amino acids. Germline lookup yields CDR1 MDHEN and CDR2 SYDVKM. CDR3 coding DNA: TGTGCCAGCAGTTTAGGAACCAGGGGGTGGAGCGAGCAGTACTTC. This translates into CASSLGTRGWSEQYF. Full variable domain (missing parts from reference TRBV28 and TRBJ2-7): DVKVTQSSRYLVKRTGEKVFLECVQDMDHENMFWYRQDPGLGLRLIYFSYDVKMKEKGDIPEGYSVSREKKERFSLILESASTNQTSMYLCASSLGTRGWSEQYFGPGTRLTVT.

This clone was counted only a few times. The V gene is TRBV6-1, the J gene TRBJ1-3; TRBD1 matches at 7 bases. In germline, CDR1 is MNHNS, CDR2 SASEGT. CDR3 length: 15 amino acids. Trimming cost V 4 bases and J 4 bases; bases outside gene matches: 7. The CDR3 protein is CASSAEQGRGNTIYF. CDR3 in DNA: TGTGCCAGCAGTGCCGAACAGGGGCGAGGAAACACCATATATTTT.